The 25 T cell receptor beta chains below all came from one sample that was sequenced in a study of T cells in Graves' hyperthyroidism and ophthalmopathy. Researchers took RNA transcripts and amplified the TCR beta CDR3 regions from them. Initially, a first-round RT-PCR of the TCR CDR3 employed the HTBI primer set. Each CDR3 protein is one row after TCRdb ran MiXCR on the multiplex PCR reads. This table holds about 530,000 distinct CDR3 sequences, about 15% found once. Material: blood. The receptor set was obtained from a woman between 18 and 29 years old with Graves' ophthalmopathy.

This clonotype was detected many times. The CDR3 DNA follows: TGTGCCAGCAGTTTCTGGGGGGTTGAAGCTTTCTTT. It yields the protein CASSFWGVEAFF. V usage is TRBV28 and J usage is TRBJ1-1; tentative D call: TRBD1 (5 bases). The CDR3 contains 12 residues. The germline gives CDR1 MDHEN, CDR2 SYDVKM. V dropped 3 bases and J dropped 7 bases, with 9 bases sitting between them.

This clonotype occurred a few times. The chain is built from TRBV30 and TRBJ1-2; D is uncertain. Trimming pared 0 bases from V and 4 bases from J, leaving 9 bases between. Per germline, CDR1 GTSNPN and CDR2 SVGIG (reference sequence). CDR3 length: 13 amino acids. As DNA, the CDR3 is TGTGCCTGGAGTGTGGGCCGATCCTATGGCTACACCTTC. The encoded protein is CAWSVGRSYGYTF.

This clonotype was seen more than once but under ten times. The CDR3 here is CASSLGLRTYEQYF. The CDR3 DNA reads as TGTGCCAGCAGCTTGGGACTCCGTACCTACGAGCAGTACTTC. The rearrangement links TRBV5-4 to TRBJ2-7, with unresolved D. Trimming shortened V by 0 bases and J by 2 bases, and 9 bases separated the two germline ends. Germline V gene data show CDR1 as SGHNT and CDR2 as YYREEE (reference sequence). This CDR3 spans 14 amino acids. The whole variable domain, remainder taken from reference TRBV5-4 and TRBJ2-7, is ETGVTQSPTHLIKTRGQQVTLRCSSQSGHNTVSWYQQALGQGPQFIFQYYREEENGRGNFPPRFSGLQFPNYSSELNVNALELDDSALYLCASSLGLRTYEQYFGPGTRLTVT.

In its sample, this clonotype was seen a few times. CDR3 residues: CASSGTAGSPLHF. CDR3 nucleotide sequence: TGCGCCAGCAGCGGGACGGCTGGTTCACCCCTCCACTTT. This chain uses TRBV5-1 with TRBJ1-6; a weak D match, TRBD1 (5 bases). V dropped 4 bases and J dropped 9 bases, with 11 bases sitting between them. The CDR3 consists of 13 residues. Germline CDR1 reads SGHRS; CDR2 reads YFSETQ. Full variable domain (remainder filled in from reference TRBV5-1 and TRBJ1-6): KAGVTQTPRYLIKTRGQQVTLSCSPISGHRSVSWYQQTPGQGLQFLFEYFSETQRNKGNFPGRFSGRQFSNSRSEMNVSTLELGDSALYLCASSGTAGSPLHFGNGTRLTVT.

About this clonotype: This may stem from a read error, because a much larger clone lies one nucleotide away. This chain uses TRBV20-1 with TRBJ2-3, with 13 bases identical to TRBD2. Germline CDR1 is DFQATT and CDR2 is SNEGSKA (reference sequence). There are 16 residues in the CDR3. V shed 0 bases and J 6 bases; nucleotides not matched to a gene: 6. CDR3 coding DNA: TGCAGTGCTAGAGAAGGGACTAGCGGGAAAGGGGATACGCAGTATTTT. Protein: CSAREGTSGKGDTQYF.

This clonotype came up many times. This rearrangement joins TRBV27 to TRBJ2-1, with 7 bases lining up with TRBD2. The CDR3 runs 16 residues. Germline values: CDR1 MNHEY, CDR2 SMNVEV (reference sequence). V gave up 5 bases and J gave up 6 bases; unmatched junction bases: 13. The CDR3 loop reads CASSPLRGELANEQFF. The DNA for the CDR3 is TGTGCCAGCAGTCCTCTTCGGGGGGAACTCGCCAATGAGCAGTTCTTC.

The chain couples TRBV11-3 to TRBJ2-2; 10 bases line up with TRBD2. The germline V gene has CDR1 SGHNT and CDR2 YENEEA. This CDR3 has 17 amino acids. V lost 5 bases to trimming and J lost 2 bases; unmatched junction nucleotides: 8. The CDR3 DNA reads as TGTGCCAGCAGCCAACCAGCGGGGGGGGCTAACACCGGGGAGCTGTTTTTT. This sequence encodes CASSQPAGGANTGELFF.

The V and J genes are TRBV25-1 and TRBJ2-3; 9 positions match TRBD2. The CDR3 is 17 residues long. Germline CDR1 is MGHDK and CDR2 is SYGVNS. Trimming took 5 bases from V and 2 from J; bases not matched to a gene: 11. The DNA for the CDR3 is TGTGCCAGCAGTCCAGCGGAGGCGGGAGGGCTCACAGATACGCAGTATTTT. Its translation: CASSPAEAGGLTDTQYF.

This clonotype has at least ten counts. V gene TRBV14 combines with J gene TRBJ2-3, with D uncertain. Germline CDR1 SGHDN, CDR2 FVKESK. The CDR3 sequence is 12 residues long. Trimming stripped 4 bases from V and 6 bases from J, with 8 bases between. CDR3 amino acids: CASSLSWDTQYF. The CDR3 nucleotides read TGTGCCAGCAGCCTTAGCTGGGATACGCAGTATTTT.

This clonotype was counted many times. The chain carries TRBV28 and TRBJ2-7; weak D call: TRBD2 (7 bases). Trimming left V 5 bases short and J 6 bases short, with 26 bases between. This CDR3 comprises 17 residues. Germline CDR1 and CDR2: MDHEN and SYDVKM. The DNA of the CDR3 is TGTGCCAGCAGTCTTAGGGTTCTTGGCACGGGGGGCCTCGAGCAGTACTTC. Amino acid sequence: CASSLRVLGTGGLEQYF. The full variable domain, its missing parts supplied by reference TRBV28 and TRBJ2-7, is DVKVTQSSRYLVKRTGEKVFLECVQDMDHENMFWYRQDPGLGLRLIYFSYDVKMKEKGDIPEGYSVSREKKERFSLILESASTNQTSMYLCASSLRVLGTGGLEQYFGPGTRLTVT.

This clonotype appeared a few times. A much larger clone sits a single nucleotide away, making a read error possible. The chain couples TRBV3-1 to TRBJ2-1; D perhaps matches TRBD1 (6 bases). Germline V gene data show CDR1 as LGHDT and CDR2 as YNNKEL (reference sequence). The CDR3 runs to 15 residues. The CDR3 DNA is TGTGCCAGCAGCTACGGACAGAACTCCTGCAATGAGCAGTTCTTC. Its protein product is CASSYGQNSCNEQFF.

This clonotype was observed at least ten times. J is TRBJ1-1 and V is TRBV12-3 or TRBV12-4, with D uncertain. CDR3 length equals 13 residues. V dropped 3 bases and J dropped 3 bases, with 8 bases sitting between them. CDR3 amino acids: CASSFKGYTEAFF. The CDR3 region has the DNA TGTGCCAGCAGTTTTAAAGGTTACACTGAAGCTTTCTTT.

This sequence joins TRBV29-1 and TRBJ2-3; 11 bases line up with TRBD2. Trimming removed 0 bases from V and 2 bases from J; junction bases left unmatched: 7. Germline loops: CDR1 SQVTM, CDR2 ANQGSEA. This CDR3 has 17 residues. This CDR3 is CSVEEETSGIPTDTQYF. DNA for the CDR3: TGCAGCGTTGAAGAGGAGACTAGCGGGATACCCACAGATACGCAGTATTTT.

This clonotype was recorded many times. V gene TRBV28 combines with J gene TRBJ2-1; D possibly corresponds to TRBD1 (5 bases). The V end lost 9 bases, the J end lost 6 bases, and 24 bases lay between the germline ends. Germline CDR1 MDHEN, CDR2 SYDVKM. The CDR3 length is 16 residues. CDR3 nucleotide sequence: TGTGCCAGACCCCAGGACAACAAGCCCCCTTCCAATGAGCAGTTCTTC. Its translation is CARPQDNKPPSNEQFF.

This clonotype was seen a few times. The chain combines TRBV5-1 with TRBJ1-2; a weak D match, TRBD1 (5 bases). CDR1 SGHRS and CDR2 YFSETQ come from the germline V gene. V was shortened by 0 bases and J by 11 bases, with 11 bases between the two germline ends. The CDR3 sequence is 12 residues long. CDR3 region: CASSLGEQAYTF. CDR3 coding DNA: TGCGCCAGCAGCTTGGGCGAACAGGCTTACACCTTC. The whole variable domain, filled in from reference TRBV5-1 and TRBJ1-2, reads KAGVTQTPRYLIKTRGQQVTLSCSPISGHRSVSWYQQTPGQGLQFLFEYFSETQRNKGNFPGRFSGRQFSNSRSEMNVSTLELGDSALYLCASSLGEQAYTFGSGTRLTVV.

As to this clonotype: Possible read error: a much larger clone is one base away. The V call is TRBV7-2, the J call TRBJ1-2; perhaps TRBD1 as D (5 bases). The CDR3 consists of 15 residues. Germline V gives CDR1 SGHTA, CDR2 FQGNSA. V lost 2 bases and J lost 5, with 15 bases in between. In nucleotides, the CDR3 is TGTGCCAGCAGCTTAAGGGACGGTTTAGGGTATGGCTACACCTTC. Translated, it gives CASSLRDGLGYGYTF.

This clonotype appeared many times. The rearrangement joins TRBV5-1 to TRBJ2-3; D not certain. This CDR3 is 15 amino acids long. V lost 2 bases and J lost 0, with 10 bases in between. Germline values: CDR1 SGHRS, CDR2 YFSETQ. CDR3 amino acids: CASSFDTSSTDTQYF. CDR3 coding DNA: TGCGCCAGCAGCTTCGACACCTCTAGCACAGATACGCAGTATTTT.

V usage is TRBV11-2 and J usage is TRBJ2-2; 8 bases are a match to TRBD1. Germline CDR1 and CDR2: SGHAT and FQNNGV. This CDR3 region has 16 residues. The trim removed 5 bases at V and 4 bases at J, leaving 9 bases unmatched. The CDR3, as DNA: TGTGCCAGCAGCATGGGACAGGACTATGCCACCGGGGAGCTGTTTTTT. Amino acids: CASSMGQDYATGELFF.

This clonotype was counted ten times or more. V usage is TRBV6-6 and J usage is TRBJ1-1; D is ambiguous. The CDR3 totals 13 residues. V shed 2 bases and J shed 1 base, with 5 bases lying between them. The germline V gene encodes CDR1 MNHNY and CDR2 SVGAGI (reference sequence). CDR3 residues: CASSYRRNTEAFF. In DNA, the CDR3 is TGTGCCAGCAGTTACAGGAGGAACACTGAAGCTTTCTTT.

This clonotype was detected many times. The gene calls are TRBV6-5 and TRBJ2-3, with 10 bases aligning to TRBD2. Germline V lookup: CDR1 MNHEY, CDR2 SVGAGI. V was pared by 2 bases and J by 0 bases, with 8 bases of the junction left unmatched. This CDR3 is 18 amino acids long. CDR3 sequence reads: CASSYGLGTSVSTDTQYF. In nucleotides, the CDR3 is TGTGCCAGCAGTTACGGTTTGGGGACTAGCGTAAGCACAGATACGCAGTATTTT.

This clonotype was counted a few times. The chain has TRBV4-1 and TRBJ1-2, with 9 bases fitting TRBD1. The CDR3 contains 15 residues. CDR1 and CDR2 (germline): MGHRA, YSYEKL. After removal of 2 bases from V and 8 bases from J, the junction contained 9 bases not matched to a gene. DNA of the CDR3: TGCGCCAGCAGCCAACTCCGACAGGGGGAAAGAGGCTACACCTTC. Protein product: CASSQLRQGERGYTF.

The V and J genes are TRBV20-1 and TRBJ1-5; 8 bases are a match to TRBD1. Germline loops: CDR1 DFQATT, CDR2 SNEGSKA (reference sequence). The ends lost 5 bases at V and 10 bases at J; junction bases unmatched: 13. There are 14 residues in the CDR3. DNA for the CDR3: TGCAGTGCTCAAGTAGGACAGGGAAAAGGTCCCCAGCATTTT. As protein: CSAQVGQGKGPQHF.

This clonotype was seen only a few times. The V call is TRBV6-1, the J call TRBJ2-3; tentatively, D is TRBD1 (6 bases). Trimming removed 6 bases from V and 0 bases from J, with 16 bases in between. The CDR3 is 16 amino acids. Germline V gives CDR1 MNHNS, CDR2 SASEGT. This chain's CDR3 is CASSETGSLSTDTQYF. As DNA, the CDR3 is TGTGCCAGCAGCGAAACAGGGTCGCTTAGCACAGATACGCAGTATTTT.

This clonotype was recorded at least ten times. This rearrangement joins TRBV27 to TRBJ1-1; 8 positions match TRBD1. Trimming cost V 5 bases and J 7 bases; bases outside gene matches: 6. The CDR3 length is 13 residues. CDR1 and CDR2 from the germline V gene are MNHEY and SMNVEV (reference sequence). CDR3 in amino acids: CASSPSDRVEAFF. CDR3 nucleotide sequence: TGTGCCAGCAGTCCATCGGACAGGGTTGAAGCTTTCTTT.

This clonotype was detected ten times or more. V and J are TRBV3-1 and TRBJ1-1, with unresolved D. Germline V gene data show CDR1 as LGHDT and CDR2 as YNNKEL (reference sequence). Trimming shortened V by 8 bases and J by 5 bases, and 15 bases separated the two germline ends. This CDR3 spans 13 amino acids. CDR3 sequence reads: CASFEEGLTEAFF. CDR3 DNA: TGTGCCAGCTTCGAGGAGGGTCTTACTGAAGCTTTCTTT.